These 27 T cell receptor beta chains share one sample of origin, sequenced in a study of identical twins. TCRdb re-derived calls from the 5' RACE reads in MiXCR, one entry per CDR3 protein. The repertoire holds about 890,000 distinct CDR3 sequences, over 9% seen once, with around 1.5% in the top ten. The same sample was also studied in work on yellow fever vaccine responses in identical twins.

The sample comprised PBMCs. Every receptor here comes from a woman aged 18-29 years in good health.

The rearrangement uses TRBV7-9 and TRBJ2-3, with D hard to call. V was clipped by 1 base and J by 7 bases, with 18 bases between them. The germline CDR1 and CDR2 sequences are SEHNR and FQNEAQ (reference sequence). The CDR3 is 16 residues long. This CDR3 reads CASSLGQPLRFHTQYF. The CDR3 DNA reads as TGTGCCAGCAGCTTAGGACAACCCCTCAGGTTCCATACGCAGTATTTT.

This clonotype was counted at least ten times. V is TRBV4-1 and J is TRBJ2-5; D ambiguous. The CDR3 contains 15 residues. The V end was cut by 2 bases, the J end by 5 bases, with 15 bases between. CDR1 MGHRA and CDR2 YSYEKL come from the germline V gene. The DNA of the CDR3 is TGCGCCAGCAGCCAATCGTTTCTAGGGTCGGAGACCCAGTACTTC. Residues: CASSQSFLGSETQYF.

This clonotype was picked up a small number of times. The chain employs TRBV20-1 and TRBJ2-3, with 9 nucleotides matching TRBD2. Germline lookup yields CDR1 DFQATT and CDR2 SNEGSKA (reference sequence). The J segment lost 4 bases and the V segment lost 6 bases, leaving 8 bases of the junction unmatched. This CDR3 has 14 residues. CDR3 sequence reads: CSAKKGGGADTQYF. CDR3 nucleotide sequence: TGCAGTGCAAAGAAGGGCGGGGGGGCAGATACGCAGTATTTT.

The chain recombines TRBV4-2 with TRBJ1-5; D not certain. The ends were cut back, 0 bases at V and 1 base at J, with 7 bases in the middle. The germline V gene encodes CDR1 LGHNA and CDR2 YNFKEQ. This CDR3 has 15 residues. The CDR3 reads CASSQERQSNQPQHF. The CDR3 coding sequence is TGTGCCAGCAGCCAAGAGAGGCAGAGCAATCAGCCCCAGCATTTT.

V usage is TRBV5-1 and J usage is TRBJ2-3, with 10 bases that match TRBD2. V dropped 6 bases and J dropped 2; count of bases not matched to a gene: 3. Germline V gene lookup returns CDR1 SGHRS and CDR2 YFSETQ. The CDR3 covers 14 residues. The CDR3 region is CASKLAGPTDTQYF. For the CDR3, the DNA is TGCGCCAGCAAACTAGCGGGGCCCACAGATACGCAGTATTTT.

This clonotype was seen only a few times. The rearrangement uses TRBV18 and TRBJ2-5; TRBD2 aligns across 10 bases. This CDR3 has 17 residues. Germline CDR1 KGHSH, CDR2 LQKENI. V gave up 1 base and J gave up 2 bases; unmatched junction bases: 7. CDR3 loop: CASSPRLAGDQQETQYF. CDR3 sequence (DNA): TGTGCCAGCTCACCACGGCTAGCGGGGGACCAACAAGAGACCCAGTACTTC.

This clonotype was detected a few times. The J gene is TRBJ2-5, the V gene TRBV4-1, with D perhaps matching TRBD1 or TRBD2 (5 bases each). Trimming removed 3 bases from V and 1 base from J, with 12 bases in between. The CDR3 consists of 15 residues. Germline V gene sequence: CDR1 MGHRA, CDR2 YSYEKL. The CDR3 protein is CASSQDPGTQETQYF. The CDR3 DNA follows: TGCGCCAGCAGCCAGGACCCCGGGACCCAAGAGACCCAGTACTTC.

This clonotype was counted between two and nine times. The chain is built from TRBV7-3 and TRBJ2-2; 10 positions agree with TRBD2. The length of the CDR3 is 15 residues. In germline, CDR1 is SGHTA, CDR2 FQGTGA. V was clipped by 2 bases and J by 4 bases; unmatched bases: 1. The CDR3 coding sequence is TGTGCCAGCAGCTTACTAGCGGGAGCCACCGGGGAGCTGTTTTTT. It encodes CASSLLAGATGELFF. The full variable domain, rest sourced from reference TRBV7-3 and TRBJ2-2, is GAGVSQTPSNKVTEKGKYVELRCDPISGHTALYWYRQSLGQGPEFLIYFQGTGAADDSGLPNDRFFAVRPEGSVSTLKIQRTERGDSAVYLCASSLLAGATGELFFGEGSRLTVL.

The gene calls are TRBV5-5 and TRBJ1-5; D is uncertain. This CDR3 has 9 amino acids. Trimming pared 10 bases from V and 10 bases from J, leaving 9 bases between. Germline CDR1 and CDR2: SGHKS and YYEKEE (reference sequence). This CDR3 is CAPPRPQHF. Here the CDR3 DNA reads TGTGCCCCCCCGCGACCCCAGCATTTT.

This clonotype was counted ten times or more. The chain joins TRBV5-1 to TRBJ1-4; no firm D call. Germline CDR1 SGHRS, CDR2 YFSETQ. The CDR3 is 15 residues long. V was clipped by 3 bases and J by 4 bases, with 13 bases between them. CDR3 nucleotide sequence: TGCGCCAGCAGCTCGGCGACGGGCGATAATGAAAAACTGTTTTTT. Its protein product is CASSSATGDNEKLFF.

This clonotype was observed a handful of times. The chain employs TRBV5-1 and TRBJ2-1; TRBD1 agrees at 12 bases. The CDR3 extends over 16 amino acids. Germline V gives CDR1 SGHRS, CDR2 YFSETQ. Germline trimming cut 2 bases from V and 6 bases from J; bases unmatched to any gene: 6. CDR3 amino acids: CASSFLGTGGLNEQFF. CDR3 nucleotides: TGCGCCAGCAGCTTCCTCGGGACAGGGGGCCTCAATGAGCAGTTCTTC.

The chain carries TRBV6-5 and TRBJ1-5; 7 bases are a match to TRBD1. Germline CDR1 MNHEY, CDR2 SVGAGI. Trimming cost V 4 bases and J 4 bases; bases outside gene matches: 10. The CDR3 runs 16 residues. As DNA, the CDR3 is TGTGCCAGCAGTTTGGCCCACCGGGACAGAAATCAGCCCCAGCATTTT. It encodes CASSLAHRDRNQPQHF.

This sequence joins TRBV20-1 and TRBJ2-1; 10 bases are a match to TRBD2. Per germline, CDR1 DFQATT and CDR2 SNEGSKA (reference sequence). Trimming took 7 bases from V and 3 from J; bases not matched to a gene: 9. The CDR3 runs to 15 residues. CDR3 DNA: TGCAGTGTCCCACCGACTAGCGGGCGCTACAATGAGCAGTTCTTC. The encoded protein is CSVPPTSGRYNEQFF.

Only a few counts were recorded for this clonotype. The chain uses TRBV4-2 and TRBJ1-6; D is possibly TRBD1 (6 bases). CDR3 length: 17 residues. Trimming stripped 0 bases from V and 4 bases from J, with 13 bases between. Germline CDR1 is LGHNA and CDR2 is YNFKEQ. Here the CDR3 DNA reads TGTGCCAGCAGCCAAGAACCAGGGGCGATATATAATTCACCCCTCCACTTT. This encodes CASSQEPGAIYNSPLHF.

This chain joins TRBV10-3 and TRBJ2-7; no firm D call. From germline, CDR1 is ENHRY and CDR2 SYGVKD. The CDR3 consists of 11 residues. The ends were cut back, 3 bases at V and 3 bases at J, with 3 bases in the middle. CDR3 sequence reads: CAISDDYEQYF. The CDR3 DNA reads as TGTGCCATCAGTGACGACTACGAGCAGTACTTC.

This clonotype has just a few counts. The chain's CDR3 is CATAGLAGVNEQFF. The CDR3 bases are TGTGCCACCGCCGGACTAGCGGGGGTAAATGAGCAGTTCTTC. This chain uses TRBV24-1 with TRBJ2-1; 13 bases agree with TRBD2. With V trimmed by 9 bases and J by 7 bases, 5 bases remained unmatched. This CDR3 is 14 amino acids long. Per the germline V gene, CDR1 is KGHDR and CDR2 is SFDVKD.

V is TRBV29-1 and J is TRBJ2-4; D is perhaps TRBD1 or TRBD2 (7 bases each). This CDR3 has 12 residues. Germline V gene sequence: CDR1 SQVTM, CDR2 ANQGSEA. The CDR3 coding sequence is TGCGCAGGGGGGGCGGCGACAAACATTCAGTACTTC. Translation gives CAGGAATNIQYF.

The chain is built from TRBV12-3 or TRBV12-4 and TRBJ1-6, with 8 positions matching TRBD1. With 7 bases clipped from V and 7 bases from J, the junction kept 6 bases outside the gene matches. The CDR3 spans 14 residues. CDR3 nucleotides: TGTGCCAGCACTTCCGACAGGGGCAATTCACCCCTCCACTTT. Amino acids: CASTSDRGNSPLHF.

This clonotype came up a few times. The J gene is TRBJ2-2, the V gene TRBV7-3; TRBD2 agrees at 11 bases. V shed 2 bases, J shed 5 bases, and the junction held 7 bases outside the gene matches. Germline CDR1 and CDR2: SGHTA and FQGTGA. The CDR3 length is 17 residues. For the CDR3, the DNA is TGTGCCAGCAGCTTATTTCGGCTAGCGGGAGGTACCGGGGAGCTGTTTTTT. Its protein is CASSLFRLAGGTGELFF.

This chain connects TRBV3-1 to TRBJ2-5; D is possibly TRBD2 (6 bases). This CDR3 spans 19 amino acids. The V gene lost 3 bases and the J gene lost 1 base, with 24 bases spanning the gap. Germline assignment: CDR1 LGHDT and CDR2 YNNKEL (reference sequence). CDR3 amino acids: CASSQSFGPLAAPQETQYF. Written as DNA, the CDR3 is TGTGCCAGCAGCCAGTCATTCGGGCCCTTAGCGGCTCCCCAAGAGACCCAGTACTTC.

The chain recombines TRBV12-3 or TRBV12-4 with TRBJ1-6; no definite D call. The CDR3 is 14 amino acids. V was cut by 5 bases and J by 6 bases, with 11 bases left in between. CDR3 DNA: TGTGCCAGCAGTCCGACATCATTTAATTCACCCCTCCACTTT. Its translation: CASSPTSFNSPLHF.

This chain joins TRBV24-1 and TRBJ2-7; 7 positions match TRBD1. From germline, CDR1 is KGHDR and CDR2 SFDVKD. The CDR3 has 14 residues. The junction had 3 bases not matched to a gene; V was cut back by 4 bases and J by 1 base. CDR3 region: CATSDQDRSYEQYF. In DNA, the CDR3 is TGTGCCACCAGTGACCAGGACAGGTCCTACGAGCAGTACTTC.

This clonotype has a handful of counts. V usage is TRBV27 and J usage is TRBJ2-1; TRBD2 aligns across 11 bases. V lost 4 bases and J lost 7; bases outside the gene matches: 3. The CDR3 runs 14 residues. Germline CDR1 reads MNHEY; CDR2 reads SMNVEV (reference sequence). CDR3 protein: CASSSSGRRNEQFF. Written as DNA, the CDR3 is TGTGCCAGCAGTTCTAGCGGGAGGAGGAATGAGCAGTTCTTC.

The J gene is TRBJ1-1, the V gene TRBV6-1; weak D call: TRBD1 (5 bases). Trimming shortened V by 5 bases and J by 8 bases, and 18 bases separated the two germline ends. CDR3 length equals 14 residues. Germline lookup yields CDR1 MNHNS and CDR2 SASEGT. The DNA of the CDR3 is TGTGCCAGCAGTCCCGGGGACCCACTTCCCGAAGCTTTCTTT. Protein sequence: CASSPGDPLPEAFF.

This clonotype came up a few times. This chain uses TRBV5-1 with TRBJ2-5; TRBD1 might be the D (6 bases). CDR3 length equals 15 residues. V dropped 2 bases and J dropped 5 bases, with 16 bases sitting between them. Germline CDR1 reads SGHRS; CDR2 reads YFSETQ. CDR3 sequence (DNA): TGCGCCAGCAGCTTTGAGGACAGCTTACGGGAGACCCAGTACTTC. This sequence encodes CASSFEDSLRETQYF.

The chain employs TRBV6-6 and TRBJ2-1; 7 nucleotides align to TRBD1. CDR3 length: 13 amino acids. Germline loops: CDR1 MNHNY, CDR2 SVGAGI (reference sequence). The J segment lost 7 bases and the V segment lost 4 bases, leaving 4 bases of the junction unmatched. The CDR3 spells CASSWTGFNEQFF. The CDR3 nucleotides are TGTGCCAGCAGTTGGACAGGATTTAATGAGCAGTTCTTC.

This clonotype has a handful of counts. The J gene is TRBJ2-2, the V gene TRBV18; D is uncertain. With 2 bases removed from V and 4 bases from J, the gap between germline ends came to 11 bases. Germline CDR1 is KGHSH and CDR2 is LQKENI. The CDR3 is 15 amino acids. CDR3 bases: TGTGCCAGCTCACCATTCGTAGATCTCACCGGGGAGCTGTTTTTT. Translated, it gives CASSPFVDLTGELFF.